This TCR beta chain stems from a study of T cell changes during pregnancy in multiple sclerosis. Only in-frame clones appear in the TCRdb table, and some are missing; sequencing was by immunoSEQ multiplex PCR. Among 84,000 or so clones listed, roughly 94% were seen once. This CDR3 comprises 16 residues. With 7 bases clipped from V and 0 bases from J, the junction kept 9 bases outside the gene matches. The V gene's germline CDR1 is SGHTA and CDR2 FQGNSA. This TCR derives from a female donor with multiple sclerosis, enrolled in a pregnancy study. The sequencing used peripheral blood, collected in the third trimester of pregnancy. The gene calls are TRBV7-2 and TRBJ2-1, with 7 positions matching TRBD2. The CDR3 nucleotides read TGTGCCAGCAACCCCAATGGCGGGAGCTCCTACAATGAGCAGTTCTTC. It translates to CASNPNGGSSYNEQFF. The full variable domain, rest sourced from reference TRBV7-2 and TRBJ2-1, is GAGVSQSPSNKVTEKGKDVELRCDPISGHTALYWYRQSLGQGLEFLIYFQGNSAPDKSGLPSDRFSAERTGGSVSTLTIQRTQQEDSAVYLCASNPNGGSSYNEQFFGPGTRLTVL.